This T cell receptor (beta chain) emerged from a study of T-cell memory formation after mild COVID-19. Study outcomes and limitations: CD4+ bias marked clones expanding day 15 to 37, unlike balanced contracting clones. Confirmation was lacking for SARS-CoV-2 specificity of second-wave clones that peaked on day 37. CD4+ contracting clones were found mainly in CM and EM, and CD8+ ones in EMRA.

This clonotype has only a few counts. Its antigen is not identified. Germline CDR1 MNHEY, CDR2 SVGAGI. The CDR3 is 14 residues long. V shed 8 bases and J shed 2 bases, with 13 bases lying between them. A single record per CDR3 protein comes from TCRdb applying MiXCR to the 5' RACE reads. The data show 100,000 or so distinct CDR3 sequences, with 11% seen just once and 40% held by the top ten. This clonotype was obtained from a man aged 18 to 35 who had mild COVID-19 (a few samples of this study predate the infection). Cell type and time point are not known. Input material: PBMCs or a T cell subset sorted from them (not recorded which). The J gene is TRBJ1-5, the V gene TRBV6-5, with D perhaps matching TRBD1 (5 bases). The CDR3 DNA reads as TGTGCCAGCGGAAGGGGCATTGGCAATCAGCCCCAGCATTTT. Residues: CASGRGIGNQPQHF.